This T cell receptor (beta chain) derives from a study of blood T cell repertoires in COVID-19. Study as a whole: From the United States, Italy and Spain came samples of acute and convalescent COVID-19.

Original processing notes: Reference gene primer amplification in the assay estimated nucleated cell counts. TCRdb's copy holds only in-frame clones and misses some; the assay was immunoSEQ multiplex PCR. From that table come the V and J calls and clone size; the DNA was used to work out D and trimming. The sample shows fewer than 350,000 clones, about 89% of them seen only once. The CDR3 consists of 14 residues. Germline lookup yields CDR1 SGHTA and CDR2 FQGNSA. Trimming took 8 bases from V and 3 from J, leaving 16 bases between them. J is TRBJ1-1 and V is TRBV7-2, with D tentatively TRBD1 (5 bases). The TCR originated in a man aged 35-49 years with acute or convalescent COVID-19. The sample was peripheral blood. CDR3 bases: TGTGCCAGCGCCCGGAACGGAGGGGACACTGAAGCTTTCTTT. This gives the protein CASARNGGDTEAFF.